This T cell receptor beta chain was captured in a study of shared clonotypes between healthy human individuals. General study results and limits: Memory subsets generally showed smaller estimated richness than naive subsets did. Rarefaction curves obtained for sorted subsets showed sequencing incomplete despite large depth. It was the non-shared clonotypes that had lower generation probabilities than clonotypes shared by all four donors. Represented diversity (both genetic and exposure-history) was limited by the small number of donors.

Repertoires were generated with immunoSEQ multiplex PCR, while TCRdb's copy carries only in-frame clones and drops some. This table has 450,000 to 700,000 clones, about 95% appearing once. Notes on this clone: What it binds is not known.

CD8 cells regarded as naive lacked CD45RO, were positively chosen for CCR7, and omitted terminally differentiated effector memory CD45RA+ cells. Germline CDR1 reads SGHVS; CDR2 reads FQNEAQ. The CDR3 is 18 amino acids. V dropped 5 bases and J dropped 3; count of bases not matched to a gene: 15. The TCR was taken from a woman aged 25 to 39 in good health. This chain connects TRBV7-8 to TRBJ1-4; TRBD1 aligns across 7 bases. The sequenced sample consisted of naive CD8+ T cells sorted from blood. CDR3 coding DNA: TGTGCCAGCAGCGCCCAGAGTTACAGGGGATGGCCTAATGAAAAACTGTTTTTT. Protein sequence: CASSAQSYRGWPNEKLFF.